This T cell receptor (beta chain) was recovered during a study of T cells after yellow fever vaccination. Study-level background: Preparation used SMART-Seq v4 Ultra Low Input for the low-cell-number fractions.

CDR3 length equals 12 residues. The junction had 4 bases not matched to a gene; V was cut back by 4 bases and J by 9 bases. Germline CDR1 SGHNT, CDR2 YYREEE (reference sequence). Via MiXCR, TCRdb re-called the 5' RACE reads, giving one row per CDR3 protein. The sample carries approximately 260,000 distinct CDR3 sequences, around 13% recorded once. Of note for this clonotype: Its antigen is unidentified.

Study-level results: Shared CD4/CD8 clonotypes were a small share, likely from convergent recombination. Most primary-vaccination clones recurred post-booster (approximately 96% CD4, more than 85% CD8). Abundant bulk-derived clonotypes could contaminate FACS-sorted repertoires.

This TCR came from a man aged 30 to 45 who received the YFV17D yellow fever vaccine. This chain connects TRBV5-4 to TRBJ2-1, with 7 bases fitting TRBD2. This specimen consisted of CD4+ T cells sorted from PBMCs, obtained 45 days after the yellow fever booster vaccination. The DNA for the CDR3 is TGTGCCAGCAGCGCGCGGGGGACTGAGCAGTTCTTC. Its translation: CASSARGTEQFF.